These T cell receptor beta chains were read from a single sample in a study of shared T cell receptors in the human thymus. Sequencing used immunoSEQ multiplex PCR; TCRdb keeps in-frame clones, though not all of them. In the table there are some 640,000 clones, over 75% of which are singletons. These sequences were also reported in another study, on human thymus T cells.

What was sequenced was thymocytes. Receptors were obtained from a boy under two years old with a congenital heart defect. The conserved cysteine and the conserved F or W are not part of the CDR3 here.

j_gene | v_gene | CDR3aa
TRBJ2-3 | TRBV27 | ASSLRTGGDTQY
TRBJ2-7 | TRBV4-3 | ASSTGLQYEQY
TRBJ1-2 | TRBV25-1 | ASRETGQGAPGYT
TRBJ2-3 | TRBV11-2 | ASSLSGTGGAWATDTQY
TRBJ2-2 | TRBV23-1 | ASRGTRDTGELF
TRBJ1-4 | TRBV9 | ASSPRGQEINEKLF
TRBJ1-1 | TRBV5-1 | ASRSGTPEVTEAF
TRBJ1-4 | TRBV14 | ASSQSTGTANEKLF
TRBJ2-7 | TRBV28 | ASSSRLAGLGPYEQY
TRBJ2-4 | TRBV7-9 | ASSSHGSRYPAKNIQY
TRBJ2-7 | TRBV11-2 | ASSTRTIFYEQY